This TCR beta chain was identified in a study of Ad26.COV2.S vaccination and SARS-CoV-2 variants. At the level of the study: Donor had been placed in the Ad26.COV2.S arm of the COV1001 trial. Once or twice, 56 days apart, Ad26.COV2.S was delivered intramuscularly. Points from the study as a whole: Estimates derived from TCR breadth and depth analyses may have underestimated total T cell responses.

Concerning this clone: Its antigen is currently unknown.

The V end was cut by 5 bases, the J end by 1 base, with 18 bases between. The V gene's germline CDR1 is SGHRS and CDR2 YFSETQ. This CDR3 comprises 17 residues. Treatment meaning: some 20 received Ad26.COV2.S at low or high dose, single or two shots; several received placebo; per-sample allocation not given. Samples analyzed were those drawn on day 63 after the first vaccine or placebo injection. An Ad26 vector carrying the Wuhan-strain SARS-CoV-2 spike served as the vaccine. Method: immunoSEQ multiplex PCR; TCRdb's copy keeps in-frame clones and lacks some. There are 440,000 or so clones in the sample; about nine tenths occur only once, and under 2% lies in the top ten.

This chain joins TRBV5-1 and TRBJ2-2; D may be TRBD1 (6 bases). The input for sequencing was peripheral blood, taken in a trial of Ad26.COV2.S vaccine versus placebo. The origin of this receptor is a person between 18 and 59 years old who received the Ad26.COV2.S COVID-19 vaccine or a placebo. In DNA form, the CDR3 reads TGCGCCAGCAGTCGGCGTGTACAGGGCTTGAACACCGGGGAGCTGTTTTTT. Protein: CASSRRVQGLNTGELFF.